The count of the clone carrying this TCR beta chain is one. Its target is not known. The data belong to a study of memory CD4+ T cells and cytomegalovirus serostatus. Produced via immunoSEQ multiplex PCR; TCRdb's table is partial and in-frame only. The sample records around 45,000 clones, more than 65% being singletons. V was clipped by 6 bases and J by 6 bases, with 11 bases between them. CDR3 length: 13 residues. The germline V gene encodes CDR1 MNHEY and CDR2 SVGAGI. Single viable CD3+CD4+CD8-CD45RO+ cells were sorted as the memory CD4+ T cells. Study findings and constraints: Median bootstrapped AUC for CMV status was about 0.95 originally, approximately 0.93 US-trained.

V usage is TRBV6-5 and J usage is TRBJ2-2; D is perhaps TRBD2 (5 bases). The material sequenced was memory CD4+ T cells from blood. The receptor comes from an adult in good health and CMV-seronegative. The chain's CDR3 is CASSEHGAGELFF. Written as DNA, the CDR3 is TGTGCCAGCAGCGAGCACGGGGCCGGGGAGCTGTTTTTT.